The T cell receptor (beta chain) described here comes from a study of OX40 agonist ivuxolimab in advanced cancers. Concerning the study at large: Ivuxolimab was a fully human IgG2 agonistic monoclonal antibody targeting the costimulatory receptor OX40 (CD134). Intravenous ivuxolimab was administered to patients every 2 weeks at six dose levels: 0.01, 0.1, 0.3, 1.5, 3 and 10 mg/kg. Of the 50 to 55 dose-escalation patients, hepatocellular carcinoma was present in approximately 20, melanoma in approximately 15, renal cell carcinoma in 9 and head and neck cancer in 9. In the dose-escalation cohort, more than 75% of patients were male, and the mean age was approximately 64 years, with a range of about 23 to 90. Patients were allowed to have had prior anti-PD-1, anti-PD-L1 or anti-CTLA-4 therapy, and approximately 40% of the dose-escalation patients had been treated with checkpoint inhibitors. Three dose-escalation patients achieved partial responses, one with hepatocellular carcinoma and two with cutaneous melanoma. Peripheral TCRbeta sequencing aimed to test whether ivuxolimab altered TCR sequence diversity and caused clonal T-cell expansion. The paper reports the monotherapy dose-escalation portion (N of about 50 patients) of the phase I ivuxolimab trial.

This clone was seen just once. Its antigen remains undetermined. There are no base qualities to consult, and no much larger clone falls within one base. Summary of the overall study and its limitations: Low levels of normalized T-cell clonal expansion were also seen in some patients who did not respond. Antigen specificity was not determined for the clonally expanded peripheral T cells. After ivuxolimab, expanded clones were on average more numerous among CD8+ T cells than among CD4+ T cells. In the 0.1-3.0 mg/kg groups, partial responders were among the patients with the lowest normalized peripheral clonal expansion, particularly in CD8+ T cells. At doses from 0.1 to 3.0 mg/kg, clonal expansion was seen in both CD4+ and CD8+ blood T cells between baseline and week 6.

Genomic DNA was extracted from sorted cells for sequencing of the TCRbeta CDR3 region. The immunoSEQ Assay was used to sequence the TCRbeta CDR3 regions. TCRdb holds this immuneACCESS table with in-frame rearrangements only. Some clones are missing; in checked studies, unresolved V genes explain under half, and the rest has no known cause. Counted in this sample were tens of thousands of clones; 91% of them appeared once. The ten top clones hold 14% to 15% of the sample. The trial excluded patients who had a history of autoimmune disease or who were on systemic immunosuppression. In every dose cohort, peripheral blood was drawn for TCR sequencing at baseline, cycle 4 day 1, and cycle 7 day 1. The samples were taken from a phase I, first-in-human, multicenter, open-label dose-escalation trial of ivuxolimab. The trial enrolled adults with locally advanced or metastatic head and neck squamous cell, hepatocellular, melanoma or renal cell carcinoma. Before TCR sequencing, CD4+ and CD8+ T cells were separately sorted from peripheral blood.

The CDR3 covers 15 residues, taking in both the cysteine and the phenylalanine. This entry keeps only the CDR3 DNA: 45 bases, framed from base 1. From the germline V gene (reference sequence), CDR1 is SGHNT and CDR2 is YYREEE. The junction carries 8 bases between V and J, which are trimmed by 0 bases and 1 base respectively. The chain couples TRBV5-4 to TRBJ1-5, with the D gene not clear enough to name. The specimen comprised CD4+ or CD8+ T cells sorted from blood, sampled in a trial of the OX40 agonist ivuxolimab. This clonotype was sampled from an adult with an advanced solid tumor such as melanoma, head and neck, liver or kidney cancer. CDR3 region: CASSLAPSSNQPQHF. The DNA reads as follows: TGTGCCAGCAGCTTGGCTCCATCCAGCAATCAGCCCCAGCATTTT.